Listed below are T cell receptor beta chains from one sample, sequenced in a study of blood T cell repertoires in COVID-19. This table comes from immunoSEQ multiplex PCR, and its TCRdb copy is limited to in-frame clones, with some not included. The table lists more than 300,000 clones, 70% to 90% of them singletons, with under 8% in the top ten. The specimen was peripheral blood. These receptors came from a man younger than 35 who had recovered from COVID-19. Each CDR3 is given with its conserved first and last residue. The D gene is left open where the match is weak.

v_gene: TRBV4-1
j_gene: TRBJ1-2
d_gene: .
CDR3aa: CASRSLSDYGYTF

v_gene: TRBV1
j_gene: TRBJ2-7
d_gene: .
CDR3aa: CTSSHRSPRAGGRPYEQYF

v_gene: TRBV3-1/TRBV3-2
j_gene: TRBJ1-1
d_gene: TRBD1
CDR3aa: CASSPFLGQGNTEAFF

v_gene: TRBV6-5
j_gene: TRBJ2-1
d_gene: .
CDR3aa: CASSYSMGRALFF

v_gene: TRBV29-1
j_gene: TRBJ1-1
d_gene: .
CDR3aa: CSVETMNTEAFF

v_gene: TRBV7-9
j_gene: TRBJ2-7
d_gene: TRBD2
CDR3aa: CASSRGLASGVYEQYF

v_gene: TRBV3-1/TRBV3-2
j_gene: TRBJ1-5
d_gene: .
CDR3aa: CASNQGCSNQPQHF

v_gene: TRBV3-1/TRBV3-2
j_gene: TRBJ1-6
d_gene: TRBD1
CDR3aa: CASSWGQGGSPLHF

v_gene: TRBV28
j_gene: TRBJ2-7
d_gene: TRBD1
CDR3aa: CASRGDRIYEQYF

v_gene: TRBV19
j_gene: TRBJ1-1
d_gene: .
CDR3aa: CASTGEATEAFF

v_gene: TRBV6-5
j_gene: TRBJ2-3
d_gene: .
CDR3aa: CASSYLSTDTQYF

v_gene: TRBV19
j_gene: TRBJ1-1
d_gene: TRBD1
CDR3aa: CASSMRQGALNTEAFF

v_gene: TRBV11-3
j_gene: TRBJ1-1
d_gene: .
CDR3aa: CASSWQSNTEAFF

v_gene: TRBV7-3
j_gene: TRBJ2-2
d_gene: .
CDR3aa: CASSSRTGELFF

v_gene: TRBV4-3
j_gene: TRBJ1-2
d_gene: .
CDR3aa: CASSQDLPVNYGYTF

v_gene: TRBV2
j_gene: TRBJ2-3
d_gene: TRBD2
CDR3aa: CASSTGGGLAGVWADTQYF

v_gene: TRBV20-1
j_gene: TRBJ2-3
d_gene: .
CDR3aa: CSASRTVDTQYF

v_gene: TRBV5-8
j_gene: TRBJ1-1
d_gene: .
CDR3aa: CASSLILSTEAFF

v_gene: TRBV18
j_gene: TRBJ1-3
d_gene: .
CDR3aa: CASSRGPSSGNTIYF

v_gene: TRBV10-2
j_gene: TRBJ2-3
d_gene: TRBD2
CDR3aa: CASSGASGTTDTQYF

v_gene: TRBV12-3/TRBV12-4
j_gene: TRBJ2-1
d_gene: TRBD2
CDR3aa: CASAPGSGREFF

v_gene: TRBV5-1
j_gene: TRBJ1-3
d_gene: .
CDR3aa: CASTKDRGNTIYF

v_gene: TRBV27
j_gene: TRBJ1-6
d_gene: .
CDR3aa: CASSFGTRNYNSPLHF

v_gene: TRBV6-5
j_gene: TRBJ1-3
d_gene: .
CDR3aa: CASSLKRPNSGNTIYF

v_gene: TRBV11-2
j_gene: TRBJ1-1
d_gene: .
CDR3aa: CASSLEGGNTEAFF

v_gene: TRBV10-3
j_gene: TRBJ2-6
d_gene: .
CDR3aa: CAISDRGSGANVLTF

v_gene: TRBV27
j_gene: TRBJ1-2
d_gene: .
CDR3aa: CASSLSTGINYGYTF

v_gene: TRBV7-9
j_gene: TRBJ1-3
d_gene: .
CDR3aa: CASSSPQGWETGNTIYF

v_gene: TRBV15
j_gene: TRBJ2-7
d_gene: TRBD2
CDR3aa: CATSAPGLVSYEQYF

v_gene: TRBV4-1
j_gene: TRBJ2-7
d_gene: TRBD2
CDR3aa: CASSHAGTSGRFSYEQYF

v_gene: TRBV5-1
j_gene: TRBJ1-3
d_gene: TRBD1
CDR3aa: CASSLAATGGNTIYF

v_gene: TRBV6-5
j_gene: TRBJ1-3
d_gene: TRBD1
CDR3aa: CASSNDRGTGNTIYF

v_gene: TRBV5-8
j_gene: TRBJ2-7
d_gene: TRBD1
CDR3aa: CASSPGQGSYEQYF